A selection of T cell receptor beta chains follows, all from one sample in a study of CD8+ T cells in alopecia areata. The repertoire was sequenced with immunoSEQ multiplex PCR; TCRdb's copy has only in-frame clones and lacks some. Here the sample spans about 140,000 clones, 86% being singletons. Sequences were derived from CD8+ T cells sorted from blood, sampled at week 4, from a patient treated with tofacitinib. These receptors were taken from a human donor with alopecia areata. Both conserved end residues are part of each CDR3. The D gene is left open where the match is weak. Expanded clones get a size class; other rows say once, few or many, or leave the size out.

NA,TRBJ2-1,17,TRBV4-1,NA,CASSQGGGRALYNEQFF,TGCGCCAGCAGCCAAGGAGGAGGGAGAGCCCTCTACAATGAGCAGTTCTTC
NA,TRBJ1-2,13,TRBV27,NA,CASSSSGEDGYTF,TGTGCCAGCAGTTCATCAGGGGAGGATGGCTACACCTTC
NA,TRBJ2-2,13,TRBV30,NA,CAWNPTVSGELFF,TGTGCCTGGAACCCGACAGTATCCGGGGAGCTGTTTTTT
NA,TRBJ2-5,17,TRBV21-1,NA,CASSILKTSGRSETQYF,TGTGCCAGCAGCATCCTAAAGACTAGCGGGAGATCAGAGACCCAGTACTTC
TRBD2,TRBJ2-7,15,TRBV9,NA,CASSASGTRTDEQYF,TGTGCCAGCAGCGCATCCGGGACTAGAACAGACGAGCAGTACTTC
NA,TRBJ2-1,11,TRBV20-1,NA,CSARSNNEQFF,TGCAGTGCTAGAAGCAACAATGAGCAGTTCTTC
TRBD2,TRBJ2-1,15,TRBV2,NA,CASSPGTSGSYEQFF,TGTGCCAGCAGCCCCGGGACTAGCGGGAGCTATGAGCAGTTCTTC
NA,TRBJ2-2,12,TRBV7-9,NA,CASRDSPGELFF,TGTGCCAGCAGGGACAGCCCTGGGGAGCTGTTTTTT
NA,TRBJ2-2,14,TRBV29-1,NA,CSVGSNPNTGELFF,TGCAGCGTGGGGTCCAATCCAAACACCGGGGAGCTGTTTTTT
NA,TRBJ2-7,13,TRBV19,NA,CASSAGTSYEQYF,TGTGCCAGTAGCGCTGGGACTTCTTACGAGCAGTACTTC
NA,TRBJ1-3,14,TRBV10-3,NA,CAISETGSGNTIYF,TGTGCCATCAGTGAGACAGGGTCCGGAAACACCATATATTTT
TRBD1,TRBJ2-7,14,TRBV2,NA,CASRAQGALGEQYF,TGTGCCAGCAGGGCCCAGGGGGCGCTGGGCGAGCAGTACTTC
NA,TRBJ2-7,15,TRBV10-3,few,CAISDLVPFDYEQYF,TGTGCCATCAGTGATCTAGTTCCCTTTGACTACGAGCAGTACTTC
NA,TRBJ2-7,16,TRBV4-2,NA,CASSQEAGSPSYEQYF,TGTGCCAGCAGCCAAGAGGCGGGCAGCCCGTCCTACGAGCAGTACTTC
TRBD1,TRBJ2-7,14,TRBV13,NA,CASSQGTGGGEQYF,TGTGCCAGCAGCCAAGGGACAGGGGGCGGCGAGCAGTACTTC
TRBD1,TRBJ1-1,17,TRBV7-9,NA,CASSPSRDRGTNTEAFF,TGTGCCAGCAGCCCATCCCGGGACAGGGGGACGAACACTGAAGCTTTCTTT
NA,TRBJ2-7,11,TRBV6-6,NA,CASSYDYEQYF,TGTGCCAGCAGTTACGACTACGAGCAGTACTTC
TRBD1,TRBJ1-2,14,TRBV6-5,NA,CASSSRQGDYGYTF,TGTGCCAGCAGTTCTCGACAGGGAGACTATGGCTACACCTTC
TRBD2,TRBJ2-7,15,TRBV11-2,NA,CASSLYSGSNYEQYF,TGTGCCAGCAGCCTCTATAGCGGGAGTAACTACGAGCAGTACTTC
NA,TRBJ2-2,18,TRBV5-4,NA,CASSLAGSGRGYTGELFF,TGTGCCAGCAGCTTGGCGGGTTCGGGAAGGGGCTACACCGGGGAGCTGTTTTTT
NA,TRBJ2-3,14,TRBV6-1,NA,CASSEWEGTDTQYF,TGTGCCAGCAGTGAATGGGAGGGCACAGATACGCAGTATTTT
NA,TRBJ2-2,16,TRBV19,NA,CASSISRAGKPGELFF,TGTGCCAGTAGTATTAGCCGGGCAGGGAAGCCCGGGGAGCTGTTTTTT
NA,TRBJ2-5,12,TRBV4-1,NA,CASSQDWETQYF,TGCGCCAGCAGCCAAGATTGGGAGACCCAGTACTTC
NA,TRBJ2-7,15,TRBV4-1,NA,CASSQDSQVTYEQYF,TGCGCCAGCAGCCAAGACAGTCAGGTGACGTACGAGCAGTACTTC
TRBD2,TRBJ2-2,14,TRBV29-1,NA,CSVGLAGGTGELFF,TGCAGCGTTGGACTAGCGGGAGGGACCGGGGAGCTGTTTTTT
NA,TRBJ2-1,17,TRBV23-1,once,CASSPRLEASSYNEQFF,TGCGCCAGCAGCCCTAGGCTGGAGGCGAGCTCCTACAATGAGCAGTTCTTC
TRBD2,TRBJ2-1,19,TRBV29-1,NA,CSVEALAGGPPFSYNEQFF,TGCAGCGTTGAAGCACTAGCGGGAGGGCCTCCCTTCTCCTACAATGAGCAGTTCTTC
NA,TRBJ2-2,12,TRBV15,NA,CATSTGYGELFF,TGTGCCACCAGCACTGGATACGGGGAGCTGTTTTTT
NA,TRBJ1-2,12,TRBV6-1,NA,CASSNHRAGYTF,TGTGCCAGCAGTAATCACAGGGCTGGCTACACCTTC
NA,TRBJ2-7,12,TRBV27,NA,CASNKDSYEQYF,TGTGCCAGCAATAAGGATTCCTACGAGCAGTACTTC
NA,TRBJ2-7,17,TRBV12-5,NA,CASGLEPSPGLVSEQYF,TGTGCTAGTGGTTTGGAGCCCTCCCCAGGGTTGGTTTCCGAGCAGTACTTC
NA,TRBJ1-1,16,TRBV4-1,NA,CASSQEGSMWNTEAFF,TGCGCCAGCAGCCAAGAGGGCAGTATGTGGAACACTGAAGCTTTCTTT
NA,TRBJ1-1,16,TRBV19,NA,CASSGRPSTMNTEAFF,TGTGCCAGTAGCGGGCGGCCCAGTACCATGAACACTGAAGCTTTCTTT
NA,TRBJ2-7,12,TRBV30,NA,CAWSVAGDEQYF,TGTGCCTGGAGTGTTGCCGGCGACGAGCAGTACTTC
TRBD2,TRBJ2-5,19,TRBV29-1,few,CSAVPRTAGTSGSGETQYF,TGCAGCGCTGTCCCCCGGACAGCCGGGACTAGCGGGAGCGGAGAGACCCAGTACTTC
NA,TRBJ2-1,19,TRBV30,once,CAWSGQGLAGGVGYNEQFF,TGTGCCTGGAGTGGACAGGGACTAGCAGGGGGCGTGGGGTACAATGAGCAGTTCTTC
TRBD1,TRBJ1-2,15,TRBV5-1,NA,CASSWGQGDPYGYTF,TGCGCCAGCAGCTGGGGACAGGGGGACCCCTATGGCTACACCTTC
NA,TRBJ2-5,13,TRBV6-1,NA,CASSPRPQETQYF,TGTGCCAGCAGCCCTCGGCCCCAAGAGACCCAGTACTTC
NA,TRBJ2-6,15,TRBV5-1,NA,CASSSRGAGANVLTF,TGCGCCAGCAGCTCCAGGGGAGCTGGGGCCAACGTCCTGACTTTC
TRBD2,TRBJ2-1,17,TRBV5-1,NA,CASSLGLAEVSYNEQFF,TGCGCCAGCAGCTTAGGACTAGCGGAAGTCTCCTACAATGAGCAGTTCTTC
TRBD1,TRBJ2-5,15,TRBV5-1,once,CASSLGTGYQETQYF,TGCGCCAGCAGCTTGGGGACAGGGTACCAAGAGACCCAGTACTTC
NA,TRBJ2-7,15,TRBV4-1,NA,CASSQSDGRPYEQYF,TGCGCCAGCAGCCAATCTGACGGGCGTCCCTACGAGCAGTACTTC
TRBD1,TRBJ2-2,15,TRBV13,NA,CASSRGQEIAGELFF,TGTGCCAGCAGCCGGGGACAGGAGATTGCCGGGGAGCTGTTTTTT
NA,TRBJ2-5,12,TRBV29-1,NA,CSVEYHQETQYF,TGCAGCGTTGAATATCACCAAGAGACCCAGTACTTC
TRBD2,TRBJ2-7,15,TRBV6-5,NA,CASSTIAGATYEQYF,TGTGCCAGCAGTACCATAGCGGGAGCCACCTACGAGCAGTACTTC
TRBD2,TRBJ2-5,14,TRBV29-1,NA,CSVRTSTGQETQYF,TGCAGCGTCCGGACTAGCACGGGACAAGAGACCCAGTACTTC
NA,TRBJ2-4,13,TRBV25-1,NA,CASGPGRKNIQYF,TGTGCCAGCGGCCCGGGCCGAAAAAACATTCAGTACTTC
NA,TRBJ1-5,13,TRBV29-1,once,CSVADGSNQPQHF,TGCAGCGTCGCGGACGGTAGCAATCAGCCCCAGCATTTT
NA,TRBJ1-1,15,TRBV9,once,CASSVGGMGSTEAFF,TGTGCCAGCAGCGTAGGGGGTATGGGCTCCACTGAAGCTTTCTTT
NA,TRBJ1-3,15,TRBV5-6,NA,CASSRYRRYGNTIYF,TGTGCCAGCAGCCGATATAGAAGATATGGAAACACCATATATTTT
NA,TRBJ2-5,15,TRBV4-1,NA,CASSTRGPAGETQYF,TGCGCCAGCAGCACCCGGGGGCCAGCGGGAGAGACCCAGTACTTC
NA,TRBJ2-7,14,TRBV21-1,NA,CASSHPRGPFEQYF,TGTGCCAGCAGTCATCCCCGTGGCCCGTTCGAGCAGTACTTC
NA,TRBJ2-1,13,TRBV7-9,NA,CASRHSMEGEQFF,TGTGCCAGCAGGCACAGCATGGAGGGTGAGCAGTTCTTC